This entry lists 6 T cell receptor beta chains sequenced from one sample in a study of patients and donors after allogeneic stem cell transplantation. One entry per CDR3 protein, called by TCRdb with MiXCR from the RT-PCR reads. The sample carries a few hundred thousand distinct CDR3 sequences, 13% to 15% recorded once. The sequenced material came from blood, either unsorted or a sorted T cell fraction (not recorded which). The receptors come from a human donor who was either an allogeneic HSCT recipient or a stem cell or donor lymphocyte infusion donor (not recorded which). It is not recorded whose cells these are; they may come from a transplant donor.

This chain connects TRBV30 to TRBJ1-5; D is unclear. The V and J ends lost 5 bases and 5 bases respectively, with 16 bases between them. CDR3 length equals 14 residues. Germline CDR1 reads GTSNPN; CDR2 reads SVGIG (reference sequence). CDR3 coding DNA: TGTGCCTGGTCCCGGGGTTCGAACGATCAGCCCCAGCATTTT. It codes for CAWSRGSNDQPQHF.

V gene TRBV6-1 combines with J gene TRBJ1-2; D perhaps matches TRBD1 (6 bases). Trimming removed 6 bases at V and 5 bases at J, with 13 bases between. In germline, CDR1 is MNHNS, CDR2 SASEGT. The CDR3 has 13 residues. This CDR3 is CASRTGTRYGYTF. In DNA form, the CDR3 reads TGTGCCAGCAGGACCGGGACACGGTATGGCTACACCTTC.

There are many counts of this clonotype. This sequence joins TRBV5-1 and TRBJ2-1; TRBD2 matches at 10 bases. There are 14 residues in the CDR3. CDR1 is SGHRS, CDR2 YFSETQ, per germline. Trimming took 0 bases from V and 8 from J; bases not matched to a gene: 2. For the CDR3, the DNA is TGCGCCAGCAGCTTGGCCACTAGCGGGGATGAGCAGTTCTTC. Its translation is CASSLATSGDEQFF. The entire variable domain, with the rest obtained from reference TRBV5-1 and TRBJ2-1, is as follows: KAGVTQTPRYLIKTRGQQVTLSCSPISGHRSVSWYQQTPGQGLQFLFEYFSETQRNKGNFPGRFSGRQFSNSRSEMNVSTLELGDSALYLCASSLATSGDEQFFGPGTRLTVL.

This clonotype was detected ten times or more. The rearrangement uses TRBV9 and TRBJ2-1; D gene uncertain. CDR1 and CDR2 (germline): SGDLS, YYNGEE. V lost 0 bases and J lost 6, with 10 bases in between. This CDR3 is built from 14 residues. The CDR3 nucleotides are TGTGCCAGCAGCGTAGGTGGTAGTGGCAATGAGCAGTTCTTC. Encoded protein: CASSVGGSGNEQFF.

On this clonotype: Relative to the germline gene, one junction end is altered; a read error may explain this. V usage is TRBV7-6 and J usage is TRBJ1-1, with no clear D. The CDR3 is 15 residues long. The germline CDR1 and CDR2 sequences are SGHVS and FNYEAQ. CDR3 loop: CASSLGRLRDTDAFF. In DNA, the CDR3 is TGTGCCAGCAGCTTAGGGAGGTTAAGAGACACTGATGCTTTCTTT.

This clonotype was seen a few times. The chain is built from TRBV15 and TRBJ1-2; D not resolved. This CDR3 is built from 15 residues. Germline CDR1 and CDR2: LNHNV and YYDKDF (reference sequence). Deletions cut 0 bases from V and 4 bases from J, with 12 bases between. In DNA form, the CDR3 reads TGTGCCACCAGCAGAGATGTCAGGACTTCCTATGGCTACACCTTC. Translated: CATSRDVRTSYGYTF.